The sequence of this TCR beta chain was determined in a study of glioma-infiltrating T cells after dendritic cell vaccination. Trimming stripped 6 bases from V and 2 bases from J, with 11 bases between. Looked up from germline, CDR1 is KGHSH and CDR2 is LQKENI. The CDR3 is 13 residues long. Method: immunoSEQ multiplex PCR; TCRdb's copy keeps in-frame clones and lacks some. Of more than 95,000 clones detected, 80% appear once; the ten largest clones hold 5.4%. Time point in this sample: after dendritic cell vaccination, including at tumor progression/relapse. The TCR sequence derives from a human donor with glioblastoma. This material consisted of blood, taken after dendritic cell vaccination. V is TRBV18 and J is TRBJ2-7, with D perhaps TRBD2 (5 bases). The CDR3 here is CASSYGVAYEQYF. The CDR3 nucleotides read TGTGCCAGCTCCTACGGGGTTGCCTACGAGCAGTACTTC. Using reference TRBV18 and TRBJ2-7 for the parts outside the CDR3, the full variable domain is NAGVMQNPRHLVRRRGQEARLRCSPMKGHSHVYWYRQLPEEGLKFMVYLQKENIIDESGMPKERFSAEFPKEGPSILRIQQVVRGDSAAYFCASSYGVAYEQYFGPGTRLTVT.